This record covers a single T cell receptor (beta chain). The antigen is unknown. This entry belongs to a study of CD8 T cells in ankylosing spondylitis. Study results and limitations: Disease-associated clones were CD8+ and fairly uncommon in peripheral blood. Both synovial fluid and blood in reactive arthritis had previously been reported to carry some motif variants. For ankylosing spondylitis blood, a TCR beta motif of seven to nine highly homologous variants appeared characteristic.

The length of the CDR3 is 14 residues. The germline V gene encodes CDR1 MGHDK and CDR2 SYGVNS. V shed 1 base and J shed 4 bases, with 8 bases lying between them. Molecular-barcoded quantitative 5'-RACE produced these TCR beta libraries. TCRdb used MiXCR to reprocess the 5' RACE reads, holding one entry per CDR3 protein. The table lists 800,000 to 900,000 distinct CDR3 sequences, 10% to 15% of them singletons. Sequences were obtained from blood, either unsorted or a sorted T cell fraction (not recorded which). The J gene is TRBJ2-1, the V gene TRBV25-1; unclear D gene. The source of this sequence is a male donor with ankylosing spondylitis. The CDR3 sequence: CASSELWGYNEQFF. The CDR3 DNA reads TGTGCCAGCAGTGAATTATGGGGTTACAATGAGCAGTTCTTC.